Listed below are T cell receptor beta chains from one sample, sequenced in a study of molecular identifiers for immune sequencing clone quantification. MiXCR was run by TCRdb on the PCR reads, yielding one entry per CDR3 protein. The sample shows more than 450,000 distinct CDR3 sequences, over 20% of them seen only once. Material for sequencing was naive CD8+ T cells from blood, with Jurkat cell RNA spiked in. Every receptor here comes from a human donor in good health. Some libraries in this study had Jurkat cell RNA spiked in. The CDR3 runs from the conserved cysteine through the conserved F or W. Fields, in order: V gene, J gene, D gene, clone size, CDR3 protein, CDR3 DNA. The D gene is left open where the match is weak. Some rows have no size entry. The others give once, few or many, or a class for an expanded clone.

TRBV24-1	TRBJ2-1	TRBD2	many	CATSVGGSYPSYNEQFF	TGTGCCACCAGTGTGGGAGGGTCATACCCCTCCTACAATGAGCAGTTCTTC
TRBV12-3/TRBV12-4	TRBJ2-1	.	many	CASSYGGESSYNEQFF	TGTGCCAGCAGTTACGGAGGGGAGAGCTCCTACAATGAGCAGTTCTTC
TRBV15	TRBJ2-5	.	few	CATSRGLGAETQYF	TGTGCCACCAGCAGAGGGCTCGGGGCGGAGACCCAGTACTTC
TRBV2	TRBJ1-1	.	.	CAIYQGLNTEAFF	TGTGCAATTTACCAGGGGTTGAACACTGAAGCTTTCTTT
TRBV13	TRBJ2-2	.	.	CASSLEENTGELFF	TGTGCCAGCAGCTTAGAAGAGAACACCGGGGAGCTGTTTTTT
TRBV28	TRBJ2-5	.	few	CASSRISGIQETQYF	TGTGCCAGCAGCCGTATCTCAGGGATTCAAGAGACCCAGTACTTC
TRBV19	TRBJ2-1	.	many	CASSISGNNEQFF	TGTGCCAGTAGTATATCAGGGAACAATGAGCAGTTCTTC
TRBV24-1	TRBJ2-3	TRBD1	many	CATSDLEGAATDTQYF	TGTGCCACCAGTGATTTGGAGGGGGCCGCCACAGATACGCAGTATTTT
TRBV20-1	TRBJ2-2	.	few	CSARPFRDGNTGELFF	TGCAGTGCTAGACCATTCCGGGACGGCAACACCGGGGAGCTGTTTTTT
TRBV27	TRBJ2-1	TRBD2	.	CASSSGLAVHNEQFF	TGTGCCAGCAGTTCCGGACTAGCGGTCCACAATGAGCAGTTCTTC
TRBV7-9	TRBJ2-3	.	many	CASSLDTQYF	TGTGCCAGCAGTTTGGATACGCAGTATTTT
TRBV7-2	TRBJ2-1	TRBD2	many	CASSPGLAGELTHEQFF	TGTGCCAGCAGCCCGGGACTAGCGGGAGAGTTAACCCATGAGCAGTTCTTC
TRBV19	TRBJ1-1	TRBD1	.	CASSDGVTGGAFF	TGTGCCAGTAGTGACGGCGTGACAGGGGGCGCTTTCTTT
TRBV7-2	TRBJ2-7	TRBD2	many	CASSLVGLAGGISYEQYF	TGTGCCAGCAGCTTAGTCGGGCTAGCGGGAGGAATCTCCTACGAGCAGTACTTC
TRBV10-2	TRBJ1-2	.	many	CASSEIQAYGYTF	TGCGCCAGCAGTGAGATACAAGCCTATGGCTACACCTTC
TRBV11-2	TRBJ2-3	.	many	CASSLDPGHLLDTQYF	TGTGCCAGCAGCTTAGACCCGGGCCATCTCCTGGATACGCAGTATTTT
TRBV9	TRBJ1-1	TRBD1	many	CASSTAWDRGPTEAFF	TGTGCCAGCAGCACCGCCTGGGACAGGGGGCCCACTGAAGCTTTCTTT
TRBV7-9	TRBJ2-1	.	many	CASSSGPSNEQFF	TGTGCCAGCAGCTCTGGACCGAGCAATGAGCAGTTCTTC
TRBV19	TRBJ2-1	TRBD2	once	CASRWTSGPNEQFF	TGTGCCAGTAGATGGACTAGCGGACCCAATGAGCAGTTCTTC
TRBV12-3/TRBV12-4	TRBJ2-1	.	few	CASSSSHFSSYNEQFF	TGTGCCAGCAGTTCTTCCCACTTCAGCTCCTACAATGAGCAGTTCTTC
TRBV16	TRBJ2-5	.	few	CASSQSVQQETQYF	TGTGCCAGCAGCCAATCGGTCCAGCAAGAGACCCAGTACTTC
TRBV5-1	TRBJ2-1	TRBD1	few	CASSSLHTGTGNYNEQFF	TGCGCCAGCAGCTCACTCCACACCGGGACAGGAAATTACAATGAGCAGTTCTTC
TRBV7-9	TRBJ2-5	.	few	CASSLTTSMETQYF	TGTGCCAGCAGCTTAACCACGTCAATGGAGACCCAGTACTTC
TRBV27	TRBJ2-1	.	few	CASSLTGSGGNEQFF	TGTGCCAGCAGTTTAACCGGGAGTGGAGGCAATGAGCAGTTCTTC
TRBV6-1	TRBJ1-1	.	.	CASRDGYTEAFF	TGTGCCAGCAGGGACGGATACACTGAAGCTTTCTTT
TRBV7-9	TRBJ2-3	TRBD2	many	CASSLGLASRTDTQYF	TGTGCCAGCAGCTTGGGACTAGCGAGCCGCACAGATACGCAGTATTTT
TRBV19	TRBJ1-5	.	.	CATRSSHSNQLQHF	TGTGCCACTCGCAGCAGTCATAGCAATCAGCTCCAGCATTTT
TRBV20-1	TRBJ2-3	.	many	CSAILWGENTDTQYF	TGCAGTGCCATCCTTTGGGGCGAAAACACAGATACGCAGTATTTT
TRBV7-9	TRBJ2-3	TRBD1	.	CASSSRGQVSTDTQYF	TGTGCCAGCAGCTCGAGGGGACAGGTTAGCACAGATACGCAGTATTTT
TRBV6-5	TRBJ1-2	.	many	CASTSLEAGNYGYTF	TGTGCCAGCACTTCCCTGGAGGCAGGGAACTATGGCTACACCTTC
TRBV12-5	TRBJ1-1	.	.	CASGLGETVNTEAFF	TGTGCTAGTGGTCTCGGCGAGACAGTTAACACTGAAGCTTTCTTT
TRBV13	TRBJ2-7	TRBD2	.	CASRTSSGGASSYEQYF	TGTGCCAGCAGGACTTCTAGCGGGGGGGCGAGCTCCTACGAGCAGTACTTC
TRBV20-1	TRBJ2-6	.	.	CSARDNRASDDLSGANVLTF	TGCAGTGCTAGGGACAATAGGGCTAGTGATGACCTCTCTGGGGCCAACGTCCTGACTTTC
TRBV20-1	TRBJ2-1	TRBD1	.	CSARDRKGTGSYNEQFF	TGCAGTGCTAGAGATCGGAAGGGGACAGGCTCCTACAATGAGCAGTTCTTC
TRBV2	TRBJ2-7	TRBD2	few	CASRGSGTSGRGAYEQYF	TGTGCCAGCAGGGGGTCCGGGACTAGCGGGAGAGGTGCCTACGAGCAGTACTTC
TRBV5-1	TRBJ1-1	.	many	CASSWRTATEAFF	TGCGCCAGCAGCTGGAGAACAGCCACTGAAGCTTTCTTT
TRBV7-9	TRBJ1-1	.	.	CASSHYQGRDTEAFF	TGTGCCAGCAGCCATTATCAGGGAAGGGACACTGAAGCTTTCTTT
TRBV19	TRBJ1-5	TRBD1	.	CASSITGQPNFNQPQHF	TGTGCCAGTAGTATCACGGGACAGCCAAATTTCAATCAGCCCCAGCATTTT
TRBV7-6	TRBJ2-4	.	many	CASSSNVGLAKNIQYF	TGTGCCAGCAGCTCTAACGTGGGTCTAGCCAAAAACATTCAGTACTTC
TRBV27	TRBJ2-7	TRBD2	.	CASRPGGGTYGQYF	TGTGCCAGCAGGCCCGGGGGGGGAACCTACGGGCAGTACTTC
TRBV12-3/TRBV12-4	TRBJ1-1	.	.	CASSPGLEAFF	TGTGCCAGCAGTCCCGGCCTGGAAGCTTTCTTT
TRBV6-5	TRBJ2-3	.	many	CASSYSVGDSITDTQYF	TGTGCCAGCAGTTACTCGGTCGGCGACAGCATCACAGATACGCAGTATTTT
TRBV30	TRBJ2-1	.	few	CAWTPTSFTYNEQFF	TGTGCCTGGACCCCGACAAGTTTCACCTACAATGAGCAGTTCTTC
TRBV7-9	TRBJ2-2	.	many	CASSLSMSGELFF	TGTGCCAGCAGCTTAAGTATGTCCGGGGAGCTGTTTTTT
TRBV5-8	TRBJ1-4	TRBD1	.	CASSLVYQGGKEKLFF	TGTGCCAGCAGCCTGGTATACCAGGGGGGGAAAGAAAAACTGTTTTTT
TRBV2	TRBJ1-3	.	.	CASQQGRNTIYF	TGTGCCAGCCAGCAAGGGAGGAACACCATATATTTT
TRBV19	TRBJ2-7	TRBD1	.	CASGIGTGGSKFLYEQYF	TGTGCCAGTGGTATCGGGACAGGGGGAAGCAAATTTCTCTACGAGCAGTACTTC
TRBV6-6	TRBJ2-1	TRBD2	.	CASSLLGGSINNEQFF	TGTGCCAGCAGTCTCTTGGGCGGGAGTATTAACAATGAGCAGTTCTTC
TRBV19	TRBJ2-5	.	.	CASSIRGRETQYF	TGTGCCAGTAGTATTCGGGGCCGGGAGACCCAGTACTTC
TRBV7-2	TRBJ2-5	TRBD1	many	CASSPPPPWDSQETQYF	TGTGCCAGCAGCCCTCCCCCCCCGTGGGACAGTCAAGAGACCCAGTACTTC
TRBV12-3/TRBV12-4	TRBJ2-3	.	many	CASSLGGGRTDTQYF	TGTGCCAGCAGTTTGGGGGGAGGACGCACAGATACGCAGTATTTT
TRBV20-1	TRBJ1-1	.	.	CSARDSLGRGSWSTEAFF	TGCAGTGCTAGAGATAGTTTAGGCAGGGGATCGTGGAGCACTGAAGCTTTCTTT
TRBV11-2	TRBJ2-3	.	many	CASSVGYSHTDTQYF	TGTGCCAGCAGCGTGGGGTACTCCCACACAGATACGCAGTATTTT
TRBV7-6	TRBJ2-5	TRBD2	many	CASSLVLAGDQETQYF	TGTGCCAGCAGCTTAGTACTAGCGGGGGATCAAGAGACCCAGTACTTC
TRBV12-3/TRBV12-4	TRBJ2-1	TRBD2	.	CAGSKFSGINNEQFF	TGTGCCGGCAGTAAATTTAGCGGGATAAACAATGAGCAGTTCTTC
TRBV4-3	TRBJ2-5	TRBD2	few	CASSPEWSGGSETQYF	TGCGCCAGCAGCCCTGAGTGGAGCGGGGGTAGCGAGACCCAGTACTTC
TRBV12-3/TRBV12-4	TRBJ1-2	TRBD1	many	CASSNRDSNNYGYTF	TGTGCCAGCAGTAATAGGGACAGCAATAACTATGGCTACACCTTC